This is a list of T cell receptor beta chains from one sample in a study of response to subunit inactivated influenza vaccine. TCRdb ran MiXCR on the RT-PCR reads and lists one entry per CDR3 protein. Of about 540,000 distinct CDR3 sequences listed, around 25% are singletons. The same data also went into a second study, on T cells expressing NK-cell markers.

Sequences were derived from CD4+ T cells sorted from PBMCs, sampled about 12 days after vaccination. These receptors all come from a man aged 50 to 60 who received an inactivated influenza vaccine. Each CDR3 is given with its conserved first and last residue. Each record gives: V gene, D gene, J gene, clone size, CDR3 DNA, CDR3 protein. A D gene is named only where the DNA matches it firmly. Some rows mark clone size as missing; the rest say once, few, many or name a class of expanded clone.

v_gene: TRBV20-1
d_gene: TRBD2
j_gene: TRBJ2-1
abundance: few
CDR3nt: TGCAGTGCTAGAGATCGGACTAGCGGGAGTCAGTTCTTC
CDR3aa: CSARDRTSGSQFF

v_gene: TRBV29-1
d_gene: TRBD1
j_gene: TRBJ2-7
abundance: few
CDR3nt: TGCAGCGTGGGCCCGGGACAGGGACCGGAGCAGTACTTC
CDR3aa: CSVGPGQGPEQYF

v_gene: TRBV29-1
d_gene: NA
j_gene: TRBJ1-1
abundance: few
CDR3nt: TGCAGCGTTGTCGGTCGCGGGACTGAAGCTTTCTTT
CDR3aa: CSVVGRGTEAFF

v_gene: TRBV7-9
d_gene: TRBD2
j_gene: TRBJ2-3
abundance: NA
CDR3nt: TGTGCCAGCAGCTTAGCGCTAGAGACTAGCGGGACAGATACGCAGTATTTT
CDR3aa: CASSLALETSGTDTQYF

v_gene: TRBV25-1
d_gene: NA
j_gene: TRBJ1-2
abundance: few
CDR3nt: TGTGCCACCAGTGGGAGAGAGAGGGAAGGCTACACCTTC
CDR3aa: CATSGREREGYTF

v_gene: TRBV6-2/TRBV6-3
d_gene: NA
j_gene: TRBJ1-1
abundance: NA
CDR3nt: TGTGCCAGCAAGGAGGGGGGTTCGGTCACTGAAGCTTTCTTT
CDR3aa: CASKEGGSVTEAFF

v_gene: TRBV2
d_gene: NA
j_gene: TRBJ2-7
abundance: NA
CDR3nt: TGTGCCAGCAGTGAAGCGACCTATTACGAGCAGTACTTC
CDR3aa: CASSEATYYEQYF

v_gene: TRBV29-1
d_gene: NA
j_gene: TRBJ2-7
abundance: few
CDR3nt: TGCAGCGCCCTTGGTAGGGAATACGAGCAGTACTTC
CDR3aa: CSALGREYEQYF

v_gene: TRBV11-2
d_gene: TRBD2
j_gene: TRBJ2-1
abundance: NA
CDR3nt: TGTGCCAGCAGCTTATCCCGTACTCGGGGACTAGCGAGAACCTACAATGAGCAGTTCTTC
CDR3aa: CASSLSRTRGLARTYNEQFF

v_gene: TRBV11-2
d_gene: NA
j_gene: TRBJ2-7
abundance: NA
CDR3nt: TGTGCCAGCAGCCCGGACAGGAGGGGCGAGCAGTACTTC
CDR3aa: CASSPDRRGEQYF

v_gene: TRBV11-2
d_gene: NA
j_gene: TRBJ2-3
abundance: NA
CDR3nt: TGTGCCAGCAGCTTATTTCTGCGGGGGCGAACTTTGTCTAGCACAGATACGCAGTATTTT
CDR3aa: CASSLFLRGRTLSSTDTQYF

v_gene: TRBV6-2/TRBV6-3
d_gene: NA
j_gene: TRBJ2-7
abundance: many
CDR3nt: TGTGCCAGCAGTTACCCGCGGACCTACGAGCAGTACTTC
CDR3aa: CASSYPRTYEQYF

v_gene: TRBV6-2/TRBV6-3
d_gene: TRBD2
j_gene: TRBJ2-4
abundance: NA
CDR3nt: TGTGCCAGCAGTTACTCGGGATCGGGGCTAGCGGGAGGGCCGGGCAAAAACATTCAGTACTTC
CDR3aa: CASSYSGSGLAGGPGKNIQYF

v_gene: TRBV4-3
d_gene: TRBD1
j_gene: TRBJ2-1
abundance: NA
CDR3nt: TGCGCCAGCAGCCAAGAAGTCAGGGGGCTAAATGAGCAGTTCTTC
CDR3aa: CASSQEVRGLNEQFF

v_gene: TRBV10-3
d_gene: NA
j_gene: TRBJ2-7
abundance: few
CDR3nt: TGTGCCACCACACCCTTGACAGGTTCCTACGAGCAGTACTTC
CDR3aa: CATTPLTGSYEQYF

v_gene: TRBV29-1
d_gene: TRBD1
j_gene: TRBJ1-2
abundance: NA
CDR3nt: TGCAGCGTTGGAAGACAGGGGGGGTATGGCTGCACCTTC
CDR3aa: CSVGRQGGYGCTF

v_gene: TRBV7-9
d_gene: TRBD1
j_gene: TRBJ1-4
abundance: few
CDR3nt: TGTGCCAGCAGCTATGGACAGGGGGTCGCCAATGAAAAACTGTTTTTT
CDR3aa: CASSYGQGVANEKLFF

v_gene: TRBV25-1
d_gene: NA
j_gene: TRBJ2-6
abundance: NA
CDR3nt: TGTGCCAGCAGTGAGGCGGTCTCTGGGGCCAACGTCCTGACTTTC
CDR3aa: CASSEAVSGANVLTF